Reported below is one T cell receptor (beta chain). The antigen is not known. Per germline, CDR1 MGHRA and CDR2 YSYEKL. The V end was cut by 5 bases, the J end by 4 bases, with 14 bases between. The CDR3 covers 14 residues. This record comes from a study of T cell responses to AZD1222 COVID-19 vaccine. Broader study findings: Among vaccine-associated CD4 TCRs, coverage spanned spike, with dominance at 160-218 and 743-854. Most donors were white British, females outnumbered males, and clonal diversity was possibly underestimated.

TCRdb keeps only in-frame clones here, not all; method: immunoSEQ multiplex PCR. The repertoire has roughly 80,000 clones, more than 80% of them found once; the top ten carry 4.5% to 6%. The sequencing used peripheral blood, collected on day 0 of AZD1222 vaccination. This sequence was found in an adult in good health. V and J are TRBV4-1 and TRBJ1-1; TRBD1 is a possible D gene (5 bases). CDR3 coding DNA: TGCGCCAGCAGCGAACTTCGGGGGTCCACTGAAGCTTTCTTT. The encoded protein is CASSELRGSTEAFF.